One and the same sample provided the 5 T cell receptor beta chains below, sequenced in a study of T cell changes during pregnancy in multiple sclerosis. Method: immunoSEQ multiplex PCR; TCRdb's copy keeps in-frame clones and lacks some. The table has fewer than 55,000 clones, about 90% seen once. Sequenced here: peripheral blood, sampled after pregnancy. The source is a female donor in good health, enrolled as a control in a pregnancy study.

J is TRBJ2-1 and V is TRBV27; maybe TRBD2 (7 bases). From germline, CDR1 is MNHEY and CDR2 SMNVEV (reference sequence). V lost 6 bases to trimming and J lost 2 bases, with 23 bases between them. The CDR3 consists of 18 residues. The CDR3 bases are TGTGCCAGCAGGCGGGTAGCGGGCCCAAGGGGGACCTACAATGAGCAGTTCTTC. This codes for CASRRVAGPRGTYNEQFF.

DNA for the CDR3: TGTGCCAGCAGTGAAGTTGGGGGGCAAGAGACCCAGTACTTC. Translating it yields CASSEVGGQETQYF. This sequence joins TRBV6-1 and TRBJ2-5; maybe TRBD2 (6 bases). Germline lookup yields CDR1 MNHNS and CDR2 SASEGT. Trimming shortened V by 1 base and J by 2 bases, and 8 bases separated the two germline ends. CDR3 length equals 14 residues.

J is TRBJ2-3 and V is TRBV5-8; 10 nucleotides line up with TRBD1. This CDR3 region has 18 residues. The V gene's germline CDR1 is SGHTS and CDR2 YDEGEE. Germline trimming cut 4 bases from V and 1 base from J; bases unmatched to any gene: 12. CDR3 nucleotides: TGTGCCAGCAGCCAAGACAGGGGGCGAGACTGGGGCACAGATACGCAGTATTTT. Translated, it gives CASSQDRGRDWGTDTQYF.

This chain connects TRBV6-1 to TRBJ1-4, with D unclear. Germline CDR1 MNHNS, CDR2 SASEGT. Trimming pared 2 bases from V and 0 bases from J, leaving 7 bases between. The CDR3 length is 15 residues. CDR3 coding DNA: TGTGCCAGCAGTGAATCGACTTCAACTAATGAAAAACTGTTTTTT. Amino acids: CASSESTSTNEKLFF.

A few counts support this clone. The chain carries TRBV4-2 and TRBJ1-2; TRBD1 agrees at 7 bases. There are 15 residues in the CDR3. V lost 3 bases, J lost 0 bases, and 4 bases stayed unmatched. CDR1 is LGHNA, CDR2 YNFKEQ, per germline. CDR3 amino acids: CASSQEQGSNYGYTF. CDR3 DNA sequence: TGTGCCAGCAGCCAGGAACAGGGGTCTAACTATGGCTACACCTTC.